This TCR beta chain was obtained from a study of blood T cell repertoires in COVID-19. Study at large: The samples span acute and convalescent COVID-19 from the United States, Italy and Spain. Nucleic acid was either cDNA or gDNA, and it came from T cells, B-cell-depleted T cells, or PBMCs.

Participants came from 24 US areas, aged about 18 to 90 years. Germline V lookup: CDR1 SGHRS, CDR2 YFSETQ. J lost 4 bases, V lost 4 bases, and 3 bases had no gene match. The CDR3 contains 13 residues. The method was immunoSEQ multiplex PCR; TCRdb's version includes in-frame clones alone and lacks a portion of them. In the table there are approximately 250,000 clones, over 75% of which are singletons. The sample was PBMCs or T cells enriched from blood (not recorded which). The J gene is TRBJ2-7, the V gene TRBV5-1; 9 bases match TRBD2. This clonotype originated in a woman aged 50 to 60 with acute COVID-19. The CDR3 spells CASSAGGRYEQYF. CDR3 coding DNA: TGCGCCAGCAGCGCGGGGGGGAGGTACGAGCAGTACTTC.